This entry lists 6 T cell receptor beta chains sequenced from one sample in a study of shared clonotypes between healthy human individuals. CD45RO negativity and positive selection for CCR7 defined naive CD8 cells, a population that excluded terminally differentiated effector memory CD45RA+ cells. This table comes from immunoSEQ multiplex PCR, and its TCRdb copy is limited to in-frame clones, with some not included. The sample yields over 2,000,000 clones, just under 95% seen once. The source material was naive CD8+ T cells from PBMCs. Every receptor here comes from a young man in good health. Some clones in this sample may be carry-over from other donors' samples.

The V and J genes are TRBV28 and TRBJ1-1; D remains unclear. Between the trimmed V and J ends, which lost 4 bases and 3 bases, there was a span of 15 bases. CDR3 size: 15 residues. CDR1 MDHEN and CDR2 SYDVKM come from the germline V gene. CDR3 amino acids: CASSSREVFYTEAFF. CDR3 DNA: TGTGCCAGCAGTTCCCGTGAGGTCTTCTACACTGAAGCTTTCTTT.

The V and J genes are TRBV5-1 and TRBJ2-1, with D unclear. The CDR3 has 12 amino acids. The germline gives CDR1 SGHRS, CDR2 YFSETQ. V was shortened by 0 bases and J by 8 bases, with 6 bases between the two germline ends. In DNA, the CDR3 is TGCGCCAGCAGCTTGGTTGCATATGAGCAGTTCTTC. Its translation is CASSLVAYEQFF.

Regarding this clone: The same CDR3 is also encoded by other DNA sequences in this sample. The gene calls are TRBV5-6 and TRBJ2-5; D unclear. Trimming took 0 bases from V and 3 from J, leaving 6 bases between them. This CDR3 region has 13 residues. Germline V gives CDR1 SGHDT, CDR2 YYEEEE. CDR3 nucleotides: TGTGCCAGCAGCTTGGCTTGGGAAGAGACCCAGTACTTC. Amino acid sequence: CASSLAWEETQYF.

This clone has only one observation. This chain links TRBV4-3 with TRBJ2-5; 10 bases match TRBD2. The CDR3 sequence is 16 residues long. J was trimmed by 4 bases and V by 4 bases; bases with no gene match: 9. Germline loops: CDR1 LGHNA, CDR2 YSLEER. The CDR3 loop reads CASSPGWASGRETQYF. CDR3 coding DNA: TGCGCCAGCAGCCCCGGCTGGGCTAGCGGGAGAGAGACCCAGTACTTC.

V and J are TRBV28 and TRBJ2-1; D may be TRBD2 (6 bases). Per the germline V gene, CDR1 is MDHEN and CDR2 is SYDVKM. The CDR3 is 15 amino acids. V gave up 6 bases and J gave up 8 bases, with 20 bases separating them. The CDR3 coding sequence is TGTGCCAGCAGCCCTAATTGGGGGAGGTCCCATGAGCAGTTCTTC. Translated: CASSPNWGRSHEQFF.

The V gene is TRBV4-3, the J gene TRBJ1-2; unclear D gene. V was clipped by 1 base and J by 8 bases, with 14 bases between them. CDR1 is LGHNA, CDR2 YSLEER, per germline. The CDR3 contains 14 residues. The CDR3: CASSQVRSSGGYTF. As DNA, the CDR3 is TGCGCCAGCAGCCAAGTCAGATCCTCGGGGGGCTACACCTTC.